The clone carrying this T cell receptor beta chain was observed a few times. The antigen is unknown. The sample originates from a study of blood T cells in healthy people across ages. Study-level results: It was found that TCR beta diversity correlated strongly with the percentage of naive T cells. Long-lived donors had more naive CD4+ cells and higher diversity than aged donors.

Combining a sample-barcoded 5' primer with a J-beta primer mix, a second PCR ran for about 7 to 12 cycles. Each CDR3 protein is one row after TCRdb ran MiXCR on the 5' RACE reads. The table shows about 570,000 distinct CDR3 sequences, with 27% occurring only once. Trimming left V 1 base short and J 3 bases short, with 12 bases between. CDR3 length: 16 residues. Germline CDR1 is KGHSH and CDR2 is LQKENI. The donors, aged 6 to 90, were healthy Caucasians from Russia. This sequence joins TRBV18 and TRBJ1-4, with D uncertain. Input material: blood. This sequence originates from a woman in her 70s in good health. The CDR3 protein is CASSPLSGSANEKLFF. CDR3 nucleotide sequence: TGTGCCAGCTCACCACTTTCAGGATCGGCTAATGAAAAACTGTTTTTT.